Listed below are T cell receptor beta chains from one sample, sequenced in a study of cytomegalovirus exposure and HLA in healthy donors. Data came from immunoSEQ multiplex PCR; TCRdb stores just in-frame clones and leaves some out. The sample comprises 210,000 or so clones, over 60% of which are singletons, and 0.63% rests with the top ten. The material sequenced was PBMCs. All receptors derive from a man aged 18 to 30 in good health and CMV-seronegative. The CDR3 runs from the conserved cysteine through the conserved F or W. The order of the fields is D gene, V gene, clone size, J gene, CDR3 DNA, CDR3 protein. The D gene is left open where the match is weak. Rows give clone size only sometimes, using once, few, many, or a class for an expanded clone.

D gene: TRBD1; V gene: TRBV7-9; clone size: .; J gene: TRBJ2-7; CDR3 DNA: TGTGCCAGCAGCCCTACGGGACAGGGGGCTTTTGAGCAGTACTTC; CDR3 protein: CASSPTGQGAFEQYF
D gene: .; V gene: TRBV5-1; clone size: few; J gene: TRBJ2-5; CDR3 DNA: TGCGCCAGCAGCTTGGGTCCAACAGGGGGAGGGGAGACCCAGTACTTC; CDR3 protein: CASSLGPTGGGETQYF
D gene: .; V gene: TRBV9; clone size: .; J gene: TRBJ1-5; CDR3 DNA: TGTGCCAGCAGTCCTTCGGGTAGCAATCAGCCCCAGCATTTT; CDR3 protein: CASSPSGSNQPQHF
D gene: .; V gene: TRBV5-1; clone size: .; J gene: TRBJ2-2; CDR3 DNA: TGCGCCAGCAGGGAACAGAGTGCGAACACCGGGGAGCTGTTTTTT; CDR3 protein: CASREQSANTGELFF
D gene: .; V gene: TRBV5-1; clone size: once; J gene: TRBJ2-7; CDR3 DNA: TGCGCCAGCAGCTTGGAGGGGGTCTACGAGCAGTACTTC; CDR3 protein: CASSLEGVYEQYF
D gene: .; V gene: TRBV7-9; clone size: .; J gene: TRBJ1-2; CDR3 DNA: TGTGCCAGCAGCACCGACGACCCAAGAGGAATAAACTATGGCTACACCTTC; CDR3 protein: CASSTDDPRGINYGYTF
D gene: .; V gene: TRBV11-2; clone size: .; J gene: TRBJ1-1; CDR3 DNA: TGTGCCAGCAGCTTCAGCGGGGGGGGCACTGAAGCTTTCTTT; CDR3 protein: CASSFSGGGTEAFF
D gene: TRBD2; V gene: TRBV28; clone size: .; J gene: TRBJ2-7; CDR3 DNA: TGTGCCAGCAGGCCTGGACTAGCCGGGACGGCCTACGAGCAGTACTTC; CDR3 protein: CASRPGLAGTAYEQYF
D gene: TRBD1; V gene: TRBV14; clone size: .; J gene: TRBJ1-1; CDR3 DNA: TGTGCCAGCAGCTGGAGGGGGCAGGGGGCGGACAGTGCTGAAGCTTTCTTT; CDR3 protein: CASSWRGQGADSAEAFF
D gene: TRBD2; V gene: TRBV7-9; clone size: .; J gene: TRBJ2-1; CDR3 DNA: TGTGCCAGCAGCTTAAATAGCGGGAGAGACTACAATGAGCAGTTCTTC; CDR3 protein: CASSLNSGRDYNEQFF
D gene: TRBD2; V gene: TRBV27; clone size: .; J gene: TRBJ2-1; CDR3 DNA: TGTGCCAGCAGTTCTATGGGACTAGCCATCCATGAGCAGTTCTTC; CDR3 protein: CASSSMGLAIHEQFF
D gene: TRBD1; V gene: TRBV5-4; clone size: .; J gene: TRBJ1-4; CDR3 DNA: TGTGCCAGCAGCCTACAGGGGGCGCGTGAAAAACTGTTTTTT; CDR3 protein: CASSLQGAREKLFF
D gene: .; V gene: TRBV5-4; clone size: few; J gene: TRBJ1-6; CDR3 DNA: TGTGCCAGCAGCTTATTTCAGCAGGGCCGTCGTAATTCACCCCTCCACTTT; CDR3 protein: CASSLFQQGRRNSPLHF
D gene: .; V gene: TRBV7-8; clone size: .; J gene: TRBJ1-1; CDR3 DNA: TGTGCCAGCAGCCTATTGGCCAGGGTGGGTGAAGCTTTCTTT; CDR3 protein: CASSLLARVGEAFF
D gene: .; V gene: TRBV11-2; clone size: .; J gene: TRBJ1-1; CDR3 DNA: TGTGCCAGCAGCTTAGGGGGCGGGAACACTGAAGCTTTCTTT; CDR3 protein: CASSLGGGNTEAFF
D gene: TRBD2; V gene: TRBV7-3; clone size: .; J gene: TRBJ2-7; CDR3 DNA: TGTGCCAGCAGCTCCCTTCGACTAGCGGGAGCCGAGCAGTACTTC; CDR3 protein: CASSSLRLAGAEQYF
D gene: .; V gene: TRBV25-1; clone size: .; J gene: TRBJ1-2; CDR3 DNA: TGTGCCAGCAGTGAAGGGGAGACTGGCTACACCTTC; CDR3 protein: CASSEGETGYTF
D gene: .; V gene: TRBV27; clone size: .; J gene: TRBJ1-2; CDR3 DNA: TGTGCCAGCAGTCCTTTGGGGGGGGATGGCTACACCTTC; CDR3 protein: CASSPLGGDGYTF
D gene: TRBD1; V gene: TRBV4-1; clone size: once; J gene: TRBJ2-7; CDR3 DNA: TGCGCCAGCAGCCAGGACAGGGGCTACGAGCAGTACTTC; CDR3 protein: CASSQDRGYEQYF
D gene: TRBD1; V gene: TRBV19; clone size: .; J gene: TRBJ2-3; CDR3 DNA: TGTGCCAGTAACCATCGGGGACAGAGCACAGATACGCAGTATTTT; CDR3 protein: CASNHRGQSTDTQYF
D gene: .; V gene: TRBV11-2; clone size: few; J gene: TRBJ1-2; CDR3 DNA: TGTGCCAGCAGCTTATGGGTGTCTGGGGGGACCGGCTACACCTTC; CDR3 protein: CASSLWVSGGTGYTF
D gene: TRBD2; V gene: TRBV6-6; clone size: few; J gene: TRBJ2-3; CDR3 DNA: TGTGCCAGCATGGGACGTACTAGCGGGAGGGCTGATACGCAGTATTTT; CDR3 protein: CASMGRTSGRADTQYF
D gene: .; V gene: TRBV19; clone size: .; J gene: TRBJ2-5; CDR3 DNA: TGTGCCACCAAGCGTAACCTTATCCAAGAGACCCAGTACTTC; CDR3 protein: CATKRNLIQETQYF
D gene: TRBD2; V gene: TRBV7-9; clone size: .; J gene: TRBJ2-7; CDR3 DNA: TGTGCCGGCAGCGGACAAGGCGGGACTAGCGTATGGGAGCAGTACTTC; CDR3 protein: CAGSGQGGTSVWEQYF